The text below deals with one T cell receptor (beta chain). Looked up from germline, CDR1 is SGHNT and CDR2 is YYREEE (reference sequence). The CDR3 has 14 residues. Between the trimmed V and J ends, which lost 0 bases and 2 bases, there was a span of 8 bases. This record comes from a study of blood T cell repertoires in COVID-19. Study at large: Material from acute and convalescent COVID-19 was sourced from the United States, Italy and Spain. PBMCs, B-cell-depleted T cells, or T cells provided the cDNA or gDNA that made up the material.

Cohorts were assigned according to the clinical history that participants reported. How the authors handled the data: By means of reference gene primer amplification, nucleated cell counts were estimated. Sequencing was performed with immunoSEQ multiplex PCR; in TCRdb, only in-frame clones are kept and a portion is missing. V and J calls and clone size follow that table, whereas D and trimming were derived from the DNA. The data show 90,000 to 120,000 clones, with approximately 86% seen just once and 2% to 3% held by the top ten. Specimen: PBMCs or T cells enriched from blood (not recorded which). This clonotype originated in a woman in her forties or fifties who had recovered from COVID-19. This rearrangement joins TRBV5-4 to TRBJ2-5; TRBD2 might be the D (5 bases). CDR3 protein: CASSLDSAQETQYF. CDR3 nucleotides: TGTGCCAGCAGCTTGGATAGCGCGCAAGAGACCCAGTACTTC.